The T cell receptor beta chain under discussion was sequenced for a study of blood T cell repertoires in COVID-19. Study-level background: Samples taken during acute and convalescent COVID-19 were collected in the United States, Italy and Spain. The analysed material was cDNA or gDNA that came from T cells, B-cell-depleted T cells, or PBMCs.

V dropped 4 bases and J dropped 4; count of bases not matched to a gene: 3. This CDR3 region has 15 residues. Germline V gene sequence: CDR1 SGDLS, CDR2 YYNGEE. Assay used: immunoSEQ multiplex PCR; TCRdb lists only in-frame clones, some missing. Among fewer than 350,000 clones listed, approximately 90% were seen once. Study members were between about 18 and 95 years old and lived in 20 to 30 US regions. The study assigned cohorts using participant-reported clinical history. This sequence originates from a woman aged 35 to 49 with acute COVID-19. The chain carries TRBV9 and TRBJ1-5, with 12 bases aligning to TRBD1. The source material was PBMCs or T cells enriched from blood (not recorded which). CDR3 region: CASSPGQGANQPQHF. CDR3 in DNA: TGTGCCAGCAGCCCGGGACAGGGGGCTAATCAGCCCCAGCATTTT.